The subject of this entry is one T cell receptor beta chain. Original analysis: Reference gene primer amplification in the assay estimated nucleated cell counts. Here immunoSEQ multiplex PCR was the method, and the copy in TCRdb shows in-frame clones only, minus some. The DNA was the basis for D and trimming; V, J and clone size are from that table. Of 250,000 to 350,000 clones in the sample, roughly nine tenths were seen once. The sample is drawn from a study of blood T cell repertoires in COVID-19. Study-level background: Samples came from the United States, Italy and Spain, spanning acute and convalescent COVID-19.

Per the germline V gene, CDR1 is GTSNPN and CDR2 is SVGIG (reference sequence). CDR3 length equals 16 residues. With 0 bases clipped from V and 8 bases from J, the junction kept 9 bases outside the gene matches. Sample: peripheral blood. The rearrangement uses TRBV30 and TRBJ1-6, with TRBD1 identical over 8 bases. The sequence was collected from a woman aged 25 to 39 with COVID-19, enrolled during active disease. DNA for the CDR3: TGTGCCTGGAGTGTCGGTACCGGGACAGGCGATTCACCCCTCCACTTT. Protein sequence: CAWSVGTGTGDSPLHF.